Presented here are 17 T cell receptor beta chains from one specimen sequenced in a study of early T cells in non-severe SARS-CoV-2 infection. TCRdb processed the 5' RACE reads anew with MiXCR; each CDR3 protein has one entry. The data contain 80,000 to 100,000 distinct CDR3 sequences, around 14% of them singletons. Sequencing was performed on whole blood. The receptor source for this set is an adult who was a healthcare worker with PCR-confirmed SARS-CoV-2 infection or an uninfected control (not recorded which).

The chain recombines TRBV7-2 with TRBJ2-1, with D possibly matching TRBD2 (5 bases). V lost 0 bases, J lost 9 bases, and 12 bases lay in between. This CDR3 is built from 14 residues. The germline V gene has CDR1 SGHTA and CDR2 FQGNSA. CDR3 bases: TGTGCCAGCAGCTTAGCGGATTGGAGGACTGAGCAGTTCTTC. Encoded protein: CASSLADWRTEQFF.

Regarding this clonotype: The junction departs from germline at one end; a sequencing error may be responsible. The CDR3 region is CASSSLAGTGGLAGSF. The CDR3 DNA is TGTGCCAGCAGCTCCCTGGCGGGGACAGGGGGACTAGCGGGAAGCTTC. The chain joins TRBV7-8 to TRBJ2-7, with TRBD2 identical over 13 bases. The CDR3 covers 16 residues. Per germline, CDR1 SGHVS and CDR2 FQNEAQ.

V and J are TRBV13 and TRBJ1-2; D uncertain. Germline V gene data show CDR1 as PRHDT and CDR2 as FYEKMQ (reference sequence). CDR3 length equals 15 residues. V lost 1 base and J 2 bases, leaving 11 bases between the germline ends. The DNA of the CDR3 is TGTGCCAGCAGCTTAGATTACCGAAAAAACTATGGCTACACCTTC. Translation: CASSLDYRKNYGYTF.

The CDR3 is CASSSSGRRTGELFF. For the CDR3, the DNA is TGTGCCAGCAGCTCTAGCGGGAGACGAACCGGGGAGCTGTTTTTT. The chain has TRBV7-6 and TRBJ2-2, with 10 bases aligning to TRBD2. V trimming: 4 bases; J trimming: 5 bases; junction bases outside the gene matches: 4. CDR3 length: 15 amino acids. CDR1 and CDR2 from the germline V gene are SGHVS and FNYEAQ.

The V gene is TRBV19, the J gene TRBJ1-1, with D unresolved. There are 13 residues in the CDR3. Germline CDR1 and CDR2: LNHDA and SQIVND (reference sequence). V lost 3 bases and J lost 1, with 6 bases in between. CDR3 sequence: CASSISRNTEAFF. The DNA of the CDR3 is TGTGCCAGTAGTATCAGCAGGAACACTGAAGCTTTCTTT.

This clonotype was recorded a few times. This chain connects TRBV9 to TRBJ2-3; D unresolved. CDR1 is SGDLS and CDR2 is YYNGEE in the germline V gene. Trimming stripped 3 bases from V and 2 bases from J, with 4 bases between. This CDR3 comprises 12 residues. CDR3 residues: CASSDSTDTQYF. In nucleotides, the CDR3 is TGTGCCAGCAGCGATTCCACAGATACGCAGTATTTT.

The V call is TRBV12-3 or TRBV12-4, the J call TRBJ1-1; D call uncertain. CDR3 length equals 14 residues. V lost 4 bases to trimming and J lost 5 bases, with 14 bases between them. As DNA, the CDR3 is TGTGCCAGCAGTTCGAACATCCGCAAAACTGAAGCTTTCTTT. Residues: CASSSNIRKTEAFF.

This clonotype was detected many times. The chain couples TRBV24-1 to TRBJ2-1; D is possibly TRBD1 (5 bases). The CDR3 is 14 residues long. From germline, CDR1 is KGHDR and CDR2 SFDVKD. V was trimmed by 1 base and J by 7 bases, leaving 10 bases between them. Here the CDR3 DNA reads TGTGCCACCAGTGATTTCTCCAGGGCGAATGAGCAGTTCTTC. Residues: CATSDFSRANEQFF.

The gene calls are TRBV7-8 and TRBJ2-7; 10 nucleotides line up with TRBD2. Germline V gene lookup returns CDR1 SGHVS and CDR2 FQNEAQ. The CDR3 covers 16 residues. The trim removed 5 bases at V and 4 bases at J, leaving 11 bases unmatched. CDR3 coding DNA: TGTGCCAGCAGCCTTAGAGCGGGAGGGCCCAAGTACGAGCAGTACTTC. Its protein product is CASSLRAGGPKYEQYF.

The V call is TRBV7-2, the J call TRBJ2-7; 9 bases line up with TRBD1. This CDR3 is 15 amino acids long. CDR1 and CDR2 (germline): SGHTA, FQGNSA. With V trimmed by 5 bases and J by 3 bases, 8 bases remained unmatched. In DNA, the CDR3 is TGTGCCAGCAGCCTCCGGGACAGGGCCCGCTACGAGCAGTACTTC. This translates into CASSLRDRARYEQYF. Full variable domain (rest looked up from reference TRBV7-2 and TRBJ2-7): GAGVSQSPSNKVTEKGKDVELRCDPISGHTALYWYRQSLGQGLEFLIYFQGNSAPDKSGLPSDRFSAERTGGSVSTLTIQRTQQEDSAVYLCASSLRDRARYEQYFGPGTRLTVT.

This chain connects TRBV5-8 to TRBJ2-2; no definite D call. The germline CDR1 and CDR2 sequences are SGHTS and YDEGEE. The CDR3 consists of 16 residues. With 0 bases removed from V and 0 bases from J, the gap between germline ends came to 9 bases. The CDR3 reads CASSLARISNTGELFF. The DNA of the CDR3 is TGTGCCAGCAGCTTGGCCCGTATATCGAACACCGGGGAGCTGTTTTTT.

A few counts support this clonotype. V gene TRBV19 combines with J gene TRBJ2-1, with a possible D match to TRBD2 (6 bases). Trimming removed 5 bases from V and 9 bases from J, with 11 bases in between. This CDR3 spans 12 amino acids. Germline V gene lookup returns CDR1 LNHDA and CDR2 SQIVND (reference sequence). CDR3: CASSPTSSEQFF. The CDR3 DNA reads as TGTGCCAGTAGTCCAACTAGCTCTGAGCAGTTCTTC.

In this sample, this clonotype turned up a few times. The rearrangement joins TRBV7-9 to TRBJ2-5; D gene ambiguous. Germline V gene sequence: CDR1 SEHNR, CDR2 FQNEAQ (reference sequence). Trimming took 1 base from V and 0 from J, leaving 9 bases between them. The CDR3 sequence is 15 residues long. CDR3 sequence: CASSLGASYQETQYF. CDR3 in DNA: TGTGCCAGCAGCTTAGGCGCCAGTTACCAAGAGACCCAGTACTTC.

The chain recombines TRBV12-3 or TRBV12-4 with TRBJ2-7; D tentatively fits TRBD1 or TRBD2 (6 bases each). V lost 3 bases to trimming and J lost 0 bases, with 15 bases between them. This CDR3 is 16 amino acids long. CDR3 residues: CASSFRAGTSSYEQYF. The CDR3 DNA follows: TGTGCCAGCAGTTTCAGGGCGGGGACAAGCTCCTACGAGCAGTACTTC.

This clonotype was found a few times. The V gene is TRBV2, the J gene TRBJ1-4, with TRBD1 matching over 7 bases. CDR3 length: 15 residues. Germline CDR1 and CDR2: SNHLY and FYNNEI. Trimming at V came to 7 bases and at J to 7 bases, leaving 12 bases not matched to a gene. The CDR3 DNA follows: TGTGCCAGCAAATTTAAGGGGACAGAAGCTGAAAAACTGTTTTTT. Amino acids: CASKFKGTEAEKLFF.

The CDR3, as DNA: TGTGCCAGCAGCAAAGGGGGGGAGAACACTGAAGCTTTCTTT. Amino acid sequence: CASSKGGENTEAFF. The rearrangement links TRBV21-1 to TRBJ1-1; the table calls TRBD1, which could not be checked here. TRBV21-1 is a pseudogene segment. This CDR3 comprises 14 residues.

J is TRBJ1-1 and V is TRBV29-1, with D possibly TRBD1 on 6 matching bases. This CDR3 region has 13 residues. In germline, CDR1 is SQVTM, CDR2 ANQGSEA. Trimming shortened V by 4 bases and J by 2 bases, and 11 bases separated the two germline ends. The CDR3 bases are TGCAGCGTTGTGGGGGCAGTTAACACTGAAGCTTTCTTT. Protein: CSVVGAVNTEAFF.